This TCR beta chain was recorded in a study of shared clonotypes between healthy human individuals. Healthy and HIV-negative, the adult donors had no recent acute infections or vaccinations. To make CD8 memory, CD45RO+ cells were put together with CCR7-negative CD45RA+ TemRA cells. Here immunoSEQ multiplex PCR was the method, and the copy in TCRdb shows in-frame clones only, minus some. The table includes approximately 110,000 clones, more than 65% detected once. This clone occurred a few times. Its antigen is as yet unknown. Other DNA sequences in the sample encode the same CDR3. General observations from the study: Compared with clonotypes that all four donors shared, non-shared clonotypes had lower generation probabilities.

The CDR3 totals 18 residues. The germline CDR1 and CDR2 sequences are MNHNS and SASEGT. V dropped 4 bases and J dropped 2; count of bases not matched to a gene: 13. V and J are TRBV6-1 and TRBJ2-3, with 9 bases matching TRBD2. Sample: memory CD8+ T cells sorted from blood. The subset here: CD45RO+ cells pooled with CCR7-negative TemRA cells. This receptor was taken from a woman in her twenties or thirties in good health. The CDR3 loop reads CASSVPEFSSGATDTQYF. As DNA, the CDR3 is TGTGCCAGCAGTGTTCCCGAATTTTCTAGCGGGGCCACAGATACGCAGTATTTT.